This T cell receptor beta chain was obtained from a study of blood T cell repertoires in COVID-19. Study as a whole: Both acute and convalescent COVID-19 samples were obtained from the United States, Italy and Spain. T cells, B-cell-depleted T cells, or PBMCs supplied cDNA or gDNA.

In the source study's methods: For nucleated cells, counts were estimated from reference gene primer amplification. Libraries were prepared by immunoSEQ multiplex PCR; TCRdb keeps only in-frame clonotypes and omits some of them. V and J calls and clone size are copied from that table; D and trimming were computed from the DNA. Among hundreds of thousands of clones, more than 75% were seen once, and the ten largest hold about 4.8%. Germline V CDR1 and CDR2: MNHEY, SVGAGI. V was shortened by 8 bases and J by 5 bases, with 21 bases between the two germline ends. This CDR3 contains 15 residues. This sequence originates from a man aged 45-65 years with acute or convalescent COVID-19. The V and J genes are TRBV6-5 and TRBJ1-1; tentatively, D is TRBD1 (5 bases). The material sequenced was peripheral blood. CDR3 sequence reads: CASPEGWGVWTEAFF. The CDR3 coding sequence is TGTGCCAGCCCGGAGGGGTGGGGGGTATGGACTGAAGCTTTCTTT.